This T cell receptor beta chain was observed in a study of beta chain features in type 1 diabetes. Every isolated RNA sample was fully reverse transcribed, so sequencing captured expressed TCRB transcripts. Sequenced by immunoSEQ multiplex PCR; TCRdb stores in-frame clones only, minus some. The profile covers some 270,000 clones, with 8% appearing a single time and about 0.93% taken by the ten largest. This clone was detected a few times. The antigen remains unidentified. Whole-study findings and limits: PCR, the amplification step, might favor shorter templates, equally in patients and controls.

This sequence was found in a woman aged 18-29 years in good health. The sample comprised central memory CD4+ T cells from blood.

In DNA, the CDR3 is TGTGCCAGCAGCAAAGAACAGGGAAACACTGAAGCTTTCTTT. It yields the protein CASSKEQGNTEAFF. This chain connects TRBV9 to TRBJ1-1, with TRBD1 as a possible D gene (6 bases). In germline, CDR1 is SGDLS, CDR2 YYNGEE. The V and J ends lost 4 bases and 2 bases respectively, with 12 bases between them. The CDR3 length is 14 residues.